The 20 T cell receptor beta chains below all came from one sample that was sequenced in a study of radiation and T cells in renal cell carcinoma. The time point denotes: baseline pretreatment blood. Treatment denoted: 15 Gy SBRT to primary tumor, nephrectomy 4 weeks later. TCRdb keeps only in-frame clones here, not all; method: immunoSEQ multiplex PCR. The sample lists approximately 150,000 clones; around 89% were seen once. Sequences were derived from blood, sampled from a patient whose treatment included radiotherapy and nephrectomy. These receptors were obtained from a woman between 65 and 79 years old with renal cell carcinoma.

This clone is a singleton in its sample. This sequence joins TRBV7-9 and TRBJ2-7; a weak D match, TRBD1 (5 bases). CDR3 size: 14 residues. From germline, CDR1 is SEHNR and CDR2 FQNEAQ (reference sequence). Trimming removed 1 base at V and 5 bases at J, with 12 bases between. CDR3 nucleotide sequence: TGTGCCAGCAGCTTAGTAAATCAGGGCCACGAGCAGTACTTC. Residues: CASSLVNQGHEQYF.

The rearrangement links TRBV7-2 to TRBJ2-3; possibly TRBD2 for D (6 bases). CDR3 size: 16 residues. Trimming took 0 bases from V and 0 from J, leaving 10 bases between them. Per the germline V gene, CDR1 is SGHTA and CDR2 is FQGNSA. The CDR3 reads CASSLAPGVSTDTQYF. DNA for the CDR3: TGTGCCAGCAGCTTAGCGCCGGGGGTTAGCACAGATACGCAGTATTTT.

CDR3 nucleotides: TGCGCCAGCAGCTCAACCCAGGGGGGCACTGAAGCTTTCTTT. Its protein product is CASSSTQGGTEAFF. The chain uses TRBV5-1 and TRBJ1-1; 7 positions match TRBD1. This CDR3 is 14 amino acids long. V lost 3 bases and J lost 4; bases outside the gene matches: 6. Germline CDR1 and CDR2: SGHRS and YFSETQ.

The chain uses TRBV5-1 and TRBJ2-3; 10 nucleotides line up with TRBD2. Germline V gene sequence: CDR1 SGHRS, CDR2 YFSETQ. This CDR3 contains 14 residues. J lost 4 bases, V lost 6 bases, and 5 bases had no gene match. The CDR3 DNA is TGCGCCAGCACTAGCGGGGGTCGGTCAGATACGCAGTATTTT. The encoded protein is CASTSGGRSDTQYF.

This clone was seen once. The genes are TRBV7-2 and TRBJ2-7, with 9 nucleotides matching TRBD2. The CDR3 contains 14 residues. Unmatched junction bases numbered 7, after V lost 5 bases and J lost 5 bases. In germline, CDR1 is SGHTA, CDR2 FQGNSA. The chain's CDR3 is CASSPRTSVDEQYF. DNA for the CDR3: TGTGCCAGCAGCCCAAGGACTAGCGTCGACGAGCAGTACTTC.

There are a few counts of this clone. V gene TRBV30 combines with J gene TRBJ1-1; D perhaps matches TRBD1 (6 bases). CDR1 is GTSNPN and CDR2 is SVGIG in the germline V gene (reference sequence). The CDR3 is 15 residues long. Trimming stripped 2 bases from V and 4 bases from J, with 17 bases between. The CDR3 DNA sequence: TGTGCCTGGAGTTCGGGGGCGGCTCGCCCCACTGAAGCTTTCTTT. Translating it yields CAWSSGAARPTEAFF.

This clone has a single count. This sequence joins TRBV7-2 and TRBJ2-3, with D unresolved. The CDR3 is 13 residues long. From germline, CDR1 is SGHTA and CDR2 FQGNSA. The V and J ends lost 8 bases and 2 bases respectively, with 11 bases between them. The CDR3 sequence: CASGLSFTDTQYF. DNA of the CDR3: TGTGCCAGCGGCCTTAGTTTCACAGATACGCAGTATTTT.

The CDR3 here is CASSKDGLQFF. CDR3 coding DNA: TGTGCCAGCAGTAAGGACGGGTTGCAGTTCTTC. The V and J genes are TRBV6-1 and TRBJ2-1; D not certain. V was trimmed by 5 bases and J by 12 bases, leaving 11 bases between them. CDR3 size: 11 residues. Germline V gene data show CDR1 as MNHNS and CDR2 as SASEGT.

The chain carries TRBV7-9 and TRBJ2-3; possibly TRBD2 for D (6 bases). This CDR3 has 14 amino acids. The germline CDR1 and CDR2 sequences are SEHNR and FQNEAQ (reference sequence). Trimming pared 5 bases from V and 5 bases from J, leaving 14 bases between. Written as DNA, the CDR3 is TGTGCCAGCAGCGCGCGGGGAGCCCTAGATACGCAGTATTTT. Translation gives CASSARGALDTQYF.

This chain uses TRBV5-1 with TRBJ2-7, with D possibly called TRBD1 or TRBD2 (5 bases each). V was cut by 2 bases and J by 3 bases, with 9 bases left in between. The CDR3 has 13 residues. In germline, CDR1 is SGHRS, CDR2 YFSETQ. CDR3 bases: TGCGCCAGCAGCTTAGGGACGGACTACGAGCAGTACTTC. Its protein product is CASSLGTDYEQYF.

In this sample, this clone turned up a few times. The genes are TRBV7-9 and TRBJ1-2; 8 nucleotides line up with TRBD1. Trimming at V came to 5 bases and at J to 0 bases, leaving 5 bases not matched to a gene. The CDR3 sequence is 15 residues long. CDR1 and CDR2 (germline): SEHNR, FQNEAQ (reference sequence). The CDR3 DNA follows: TGTGCCAGCAGCCGTGGACAGGGCGCTAACTATGGCTACACCTTC. Translation gives CASSRGQGANYGYTF.

This clone was seen once. Distinct nucleotide sequences in the sample also encode this CDR3. The rearrangement joins TRBV7-9 to TRBJ2-2; no firm D call. The ends were cut back, 1 base at V and 3 bases at J, with 6 bases in the middle. The CDR3 length is 14 residues. The germline CDR1 and CDR2 sequences are SEHNR and FQNEAQ (reference sequence). CDR3 coding DNA: TGTGCCAGCAGCTTAGGAGCCGACACCGGGGAGCTGTTTTTT. Its translation: CASSLGADTGELFF.

The CDR3 DNA reads TGTGCCAGCAGTTACTCCGGGACCGCGGCTAATCAGCCCCAGCATTTT. It codes for CASSYSGTAANQPQHF. The gene calls are TRBV6-5 and TRBJ1-5; a weak D match, TRBD1 (5 bases). The CDR3 spans 16 residues. Between the trimmed V and J ends, which lost 0 bases and 4 bases, there was a span of 13 bases. Per germline, CDR1 MNHEY and CDR2 SVGAGI.

This clone was picked up one time. The chain combines TRBV27 with TRBJ1-2, with D possibly matching TRBD1 (6 bases). This CDR3 comprises 13 residues. Germline CDR1 MNHEY, CDR2 SMNVEV (reference sequence). The V end was cut by 5 bases, the J end by 8 bases, with 15 bases between. This CDR3 is CASSPRGSGGYTF. For the CDR3, the DNA is TGTGCCAGCAGTCCCAGGGGCTCGGGCGGCTACACCTTC.

This clone was found once. This sequence joins TRBV28 and TRBJ1-2, with D hard to call. Trimming took 4 bases from V and 8 from J, leaving 17 bases between them. From germline, CDR1 is MDHEN and CDR2 SYDVKM. The CDR3 is made up of 14 amino acids. CDR3 in amino acids: CASSSAGKSAGYTF. Written as DNA, the CDR3 is TGTGCCAGCAGTTCAGCCGGGAAGTCGGCCGGCTACACCTTC.

The J gene is TRBJ1-2, the V gene TRBV5-4; 8 nucleotides match TRBD1. The CDR3 runs 14 residues. V lost 4 bases to trimming and J lost 4 bases; unmatched junction nucleotides: 6. From germline, CDR1 is SGHNT and CDR2 YYREEE (reference sequence). Written as DNA, the CDR3 is TGTGCCAGCAGCGCGGACAGGGTACCCTATGGCTACACCTTC. Translation gives CASSADRVPYGYTF.

The chain couples TRBV30 to TRBJ2-6; D gene ambiguous. Trimming cost V 3 bases and J 0 bases, with 3 bases left between them. Germline CDR1 is GTSNPN and CDR2 is SVGIG (reference sequence). The CDR3 totals 13 residues. Here the CDR3 reads CAWRASGANVLTF. As DNA, the CDR3 is TGTGCCTGGAGGGCCTCTGGGGCCAACGTCCTGACTTTC.

The chain has TRBV5-1 and TRBJ1-2; D is ambiguous. V lost 2 bases and J 7 bases, leaving 9 bases between the germline ends. This CDR3 is 12 amino acids long. Germline V gives CDR1 SGHRS, CDR2 YFSETQ. CDR3 DNA sequence: TGCGCCAGCAGCTTAGGCTTCCTTGGCTACACCTTC. It encodes CASSLGFLGYTF.

The rearrangement joins TRBV6-6 to TRBJ1-6, with D possibly matching TRBD1 (6 bases). This CDR3 is 15 amino acids long. CDR1 is MNHNY, CDR2 SVGAGI, per germline (reference sequence). With 5 bases removed from V and 7 bases from J, the gap between germline ends came to 15 bases. The CDR3 loop reads CASSTHRVWNSPLHF. The CDR3 DNA sequence: TGTGCCAGCAGTACCCACAGGGTTTGGAATTCACCCCTCCACTTT.

The J gene is TRBJ1-6, the V gene TRBV27; D is unresolved. Trimming pared 5 bases from V and 6 bases from J, leaving 8 bases between. The V gene's germline CDR1 is MNHEY and CDR2 SMNVEV (reference sequence). This CDR3 spans 13 amino acids. The CDR3 coding sequence is TGTGCCAGCAGTCCCTACTTTAATTCACCCCTCCACTTT. Residues: CASSPYFNSPLHF.